What follows are 19 T cell receptor beta chains derived from one specimen sequenced in a study of CD8 T cells in ankylosing spondylitis. TCRdb reanalysed the 5' RACE reads using MiXCR and keeps one entry per CDR3 protein. The sample contains about 540,000 distinct CDR3 sequences, more than 9.5% of which appear only once. Which antigens these TCRs recognize remains unknown. General study results and limits: About 8 highly homologous variants made up a TCR beta motif, and this motif appeared characteristic of ankylosing spondylitis blood.

Sequencing was carried out using blood, either unsorted or a sorted T cell fraction (not recorded which). The receptors were gathered from a male donor with ankylosing spondylitis.

V is TRBV6-1 and J is TRBJ2-1; possible D gene TRBD2, 6 bases. Trimming shortened V by 1 base and J by 0 bases, and 22 bases separated the two germline ends. The CDR3 covers 20 residues. In germline, CDR1 is MNHNS, CDR2 SASEGT. Here the CDR3 reads CASSEDLYWGSGSSYNEQFF. CDR3 bases: TGTGCCAGCAGTGAAGATCTATACTGGGGTAGCGGAAGCTCCTACAATGAGCAGTTCTTC.

This clonotype was found a few times. This rearrangement joins TRBV2 to TRBJ1-6, with D possibly matching TRBD1 (5 bases). Germline values: CDR1 SNHLY, CDR2 FYNNEI. V was cut by 0 bases and J by 12 bases, with 12 bases left in between. This CDR3 comprises 14 residues. In nucleotides, the CDR3 is TGTGCCAGCAGTGAAGCGTGGCAGGGCGAACCCCTCCACTTT. It encodes CASSEAWQGEPLHF. The full variable domain, with the rest looked up from reference TRBV2 and TRBJ1-6, is EPEVTQTPSHQVTQMGQEVILRCVPISNHLYFYWYRQILGQKVEFLVSFYNNEISEKSEIFDDQFSVERPDGSNFTLKIRSTKLEDSAMYFCASSEAWQGEPLHFGNGTRLTVT.

The V gene is TRBV12-3 or TRBV12-4, the J gene TRBJ2-5, with D perhaps given as TRBD1 or TRBD2 (6 bases each). V shed 6 bases and J shed 2 bases, with 16 bases lying between them. This CDR3 region has 15 residues. The CDR3, as DNA: TGTGCCAGCAGCCGCGGCGGGGACATACAAGAGACCCAGTACTTC. Amino acid sequence: CASSRGGDIQETQYF.

The table lists this clonotype with many counts. This chain links TRBV3-1 with TRBJ2-1; TRBD2 aligns across 12 bases. V lost 1 base to trimming and J lost 3 bases; unmatched junction nucleotides: 4. CDR3 size: 17 residues. Germline V CDR1 and CDR2: LGHDT, YNNKEL (reference sequence). In nucleotides, the CDR3 is TGTGCCAGCAGCCAAGGCACTAGCGGGGGGATCTACAATGAGCAGTTCTTC. This codes for CASSQGTSGGIYNEQFF.

The sample holds one count of this clonotype. This rearrangement joins TRBV5-4 to TRBJ2-1; 7 bases line up with TRBD2. J was trimmed by 0 bases and V by 4 bases; bases with no gene match: 7. The CDR3 runs 16 residues. The germline V gene has CDR1 SGHNT and CDR2 YYREEE (reference sequence). CDR3 sequence reads: CASSPLTGGSYNEQFF. CDR3 DNA: TGTGCCAGCAGCCCACTTACGGGGGGCTCCTACAATGAGCAGTTCTTC.

The chain links TRBV20-1 to TRBJ2-7, with D unclear. Germline loops: CDR1 DFQATT, CDR2 SNEGSKA (reference sequence). V lost 4 bases and J 6 bases, leaving 16 bases between the germline ends. The CDR3 loop spans 13 amino acids. This chain's CDR3 is CSAKKGIYAEQYF. The CDR3 DNA sequence: TGCAGTGCTAAAAAAGGGATATATGCCGAGCAGTACTTC.

This clonotype was found a few times. V and J are TRBV12-3 or TRBV12-4 and TRBJ1-4; D not resolved. The CDR3 sequence is 10 residues long. V lost 8 bases and J lost 10, with 8 bases in between. CDR3 sequence reads: CASWMGKLFF. The CDR3 bases are TGTGCCAGCTGGATGGGAAAACTGTTTTTT.

This chain links TRBV21-1 with TRBJ2-3; the table names TRBD1, a call not compared with the DNA. TRBV21-1 is a pseudogene. The CDR3 loop spans 12 amino acids. CDR3 loop: CASSMRGDTQYF. The CDR3 bases are TGTGCCAGCAGCATGAGGGGGGATACGCAGTATTTT.

The sample holds a few counts of this clonotype. The rearrangement joins TRBV4-2 to TRBJ2-1, with a weak D call TRBD2 (6 bases). The CDR3 loop spans 15 amino acids. V dropped 2 bases and J dropped 6 bases, with 14 bases sitting between them. Per germline, CDR1 LGHNA and CDR2 YNFKEQ. CDR3 residues: CASSQRLGLSNEQFF. In DNA form, the CDR3 reads TGTGCCAGCAGCCAAAGACTAGGACTAAGCAATGAGCAGTTCTTC.

This clonotype was found a few times. An end of the junction does not agree with germline; a read error may underlie this. The V and J genes are TRBV5-6 and TRBJ1-5, with a tentative D call TRBD1 (5 bases). Looked up from germline, CDR1 is SGHDT and CDR2 is YYEEEE. The CDR3 spans 16 residues. The CDR3 here is CARSLDRGPVNQPQHF. The CDR3 DNA is TGTGCCCGCAGCTTGGATCGGGGCCCGGTCAATCAGCCCCAGCATTTT. The full variable domain, its missing parts supplied by reference TRBV5-6 and TRBJ1-5, is DAGVTQSPTHLIKTRGQQVTLRCSPKSGHDTVSWYQQALGQGPQFIFQYYEEEERQRGNFPDRFSGHQFPNYSSELNVNALLLGDSALYLCARSLDRGPVNQPQHFGDGTRLSIL.

This clonotype was counted ten times or more. This chain connects TRBV5-1 to TRBJ2-7; the D is unclear. The CDR3 contains 15 residues. Per the germline V gene, CDR1 is SGHRS and CDR2 is YFSETQ. V was shortened by 3 bases and J by 3 bases, with 16 bases between the two germline ends. The CDR3 here is CASSSNLPSYYEQYF. The CDR3 DNA is TGCGCCAGCAGCTCAAATTTACCGAGTTACTACGAGCAGTACTTC.

This chain uses TRBV9 with TRBJ2-2, with D perhaps given as TRBD1 or TRBD2 (5 bases each). Germline V gene sequence: CDR1 SGDLS, CDR2 YYNGEE. Trimming pared 4 bases from V and 1 base from J, leaving 14 bases between. The CDR3 totals 16 residues. The CDR3 coding sequence is TGTGCCAGCAGCAACCGGGACCCTCTGAACACCGGGGAGCTGTTTTTT. This codes for CASSNRDPLNTGELFF.

The genes are TRBV20-1 and TRBJ2-3; D is ambiguous. Germline values: CDR1 DFQATT, CDR2 SNEGSKA (reference sequence). With 5 bases removed from V and 6 bases from J, the gap between germline ends came to 9 bases. This CDR3 is 11 amino acids long. This CDR3 reads CSARPGDTQYF. The CDR3, as DNA: TGCAGTGCTCGACCAGGCGATACGCAGTATTTT.

A note on this clonotype: Mismatch with germline at one junction end may stem from a read error. The chain recombines TRBV24-1 with TRBJ2-1, with TRBD1 as a possible D gene (5 bases). Germline V gives CDR1 KGHDR, CDR2 SFDVKD. This CDR3 comprises 15 residues. In DNA, the CDR3 is TGTTCCACCAGTGATTTCGACAGCACCTACAATGAGCAGTTCTTC. Translating it yields CSTSDFDSTYNEQFF.

This clonotype has a handful of counts. The chain links TRBV6-2 or TRBV6-3 to TRBJ1-5; TRBD1 matches 10 bases. The ends lost 8 bases at V and 6 bases at J; junction bases unmatched: 16. Germline CDR1 is MNHEY and CDR2 is SVGEGT. CDR3 size: 17 residues. The CDR3 sequence is CASGKDRGTYIGQPQHF. The CDR3 bases are TGTGCCAGCGGCAAGGACAGGGGGACTTATATCGGTCAGCCCCAGCATTTT.

The chain is built from TRBV18 and TRBJ2-1, with TRBD2 identical over 10 bases. CDR1 is KGHSH, CDR2 LQKENI, per germline. Trimming at V came to 3 bases and at J to 6 bases, leaving 8 bases not matched to a gene. This CDR3 is built from 16 residues. The CDR3 region is CASSPNLAGVSNEQFF. Here the CDR3 DNA reads TGTGCCAGCTCACCTAACCTAGCGGGAGTTTCCAATGAGCAGTTCTTC.

The V gene is TRBV10-2, the J gene TRBJ1-5, with a tentative D call TRBD1 (5 bases). Germline CDR1 reads WSHSY; CDR2 reads SAAADI. V was pared by 2 bases and J by 13 bases, with 18 bases between. The CDR3 is made up of 14 amino acids. CDR3 in amino acids: CASSEPDTPPGQHF. In nucleotides, the CDR3 is TGCGCCAGCAGTGAGCCGGACACCCCACCCGGACAGCATTTT.

A remark on this clonotype: The junction departs from the called germline gene at one end, perhaps through a read error. V gene TRBV15 combines with J gene TRBJ2-2; D is perhaps TRBD1 or TRBD2 (7 bases each). The CDR3 runs 18 residues. The V gene's germline CDR1 is LNHNV and CDR2 YYDKDF (reference sequence). The CDR3 region is CASSRDRGRQGYTGELFF. CDR3 nucleotide sequence: TGTGCCTCCAGCAGAGATCGCGGGAGACAGGGATACACCGGGGAGCTGTTTTTT.

The chain employs TRBV10-3 and TRBJ1-1, with 7 bases matching TRBD1. Per the germline V gene, CDR1 is ENHRY and CDR2 is SYGVKD. Trimming removed 7 bases from V and 1 base from J; junction bases left unmatched: 6. The CDR3 consists of 14 residues. In DNA form, the CDR3 reads TGTGCCATCACCTTGACAGGGCAGAACACTGAAGCTTTCTTT. Residues: CAITLTGQNTEAFF.